These T cell receptor beta chains were read from a single sample in a study of neurological immune-mediated disorders. TCRdb re-called the 5' RACE reads through MiXCR, storing one row per CDR3 protein. This sample has tens of thousands of distinct CDR3 sequences; roughly 4.6% occur once, and the top ten carry 2.5% to 3.5%. The material sequenced was PBMCs. All receptors come from a man aged 50-59 years with multiple sclerosis. CDR3s leave out the opening cysteine and the closing phenylalanine or tryptophan.

j_call: TRBJ2-7
v_call: TRBV5-1
cdr3_aa: ASSSGVHYEQY

j_call: TRBJ2-3
v_call: TRBV7-2
cdr3_aa: ASSSRDRELDTQY

j_call: TRBJ1-2
v_call: TRBV3-1
cdr3_aa: ASSQSSLYGYT

j_call: TRBJ2-5
v_call: TRBV24-1
cdr3_aa: ATSDPDSQNQETQY

j_call: TRBJ2-7
v_call: TRBV3-1
cdr3_aa: ASSQVGGRITYEQY

j_call: TRBJ1-2
v_call: TRBV28
cdr3_aa: ASSLWAGALGYT

j_call: TRBJ2-3
v_call: TRBV28
cdr3_aa: ASSQDSRTQY

j_call: TRBJ2-3
v_call: TRBV29-1
cdr3_aa: SFEGGSGRTDTQY

j_call: TRBJ2-3
v_call: TRBV20-1
cdr3_aa: SAESATSGSLVDTQY

j_call: TRBJ2-4
v_call: TRBV5-1
cdr3_aa: ASSDPGKNIQY

j_call: TRBJ2-5
v_call: TRBV29-1
cdr3_aa: SVGGGGQETQY

j_call: TRBJ1-1
v_call: TRBV20-1
cdr3_aa: SAWWNTEAF

j_call: TRBJ2-2
v_call: TRBV11-2
cdr3_aa: ASSPFRELF

j_call: TRBJ2-7
v_call: TRBV20-1
cdr3_aa: SARGTGGVDEQY

j_call: TRBJ2-5
v_call: TRBV7-6
cdr3_aa: ASTGTGGSETQY

j_call: TRBJ2-7
v_call: TRBV7-9
cdr3_aa: ASSARNSYEQY

j_call: TRBJ2-5
v_call: TRBV20-1
cdr3_aa: SARDSTTVETQY

j_call: TRBJ2-3
v_call: TRBV4-1
cdr3_aa: ASSQDRILAESTDTQY

j_call: TRBJ1-5
v_call: TRBV2
cdr3_aa: ASSVAGRFNQPQH

j_call: TRBJ2-5
v_call: TRBV5-1
cdr3_aa: ASSLRPGSRETQY

j_call: TRBJ1-5
v_call: TRBV3-1
cdr3_aa: ASRRGGEPQN

j_call: TRBJ1-1
v_call: TRBV27
cdr3_aa: ASARSGTTEAF

j_call: TRBJ2-7
v_call: TRBV12-3/TRBV12-4
cdr3_aa: ASTLQGPISEQY

j_call: TRBJ2-7
v_call: TRBV4-1
cdr3_aa: ASSQATPLGGGYEQY

j_call: TRBJ2-5
v_call: TRBV6-5
cdr3_aa: ASSYMDGTFEETQY

j_call: TRBJ2-7
v_call: TRBV20-1
cdr3_aa: SAPPQGPYEQY

j_call: TRBJ2-1
v_call: TRBV7-9
cdr3_aa: AGAGVGEQF

j_call: TRBJ1-1
v_call: TRBV7-9
cdr3_aa: ASSLRARNTEAF

j_call: TRBJ1-1
v_call: TRBV5-1
cdr3_aa: ASSLGQGLVNTEAF

j_call: TRBJ2-5
v_call: TRBV3-1
cdr3_aa: ASSQEPTQKETQY

j_call: TRBJ1-3
v_call: TRBV20-1
cdr3_aa: SASPTGAPSGNTIY

j_call: TRBJ2-5
v_call: TRBV7-9
cdr3_aa: ASSPREWGTVQETQY

j_call: TRBJ2-5
v_call: TRBV5-8
cdr3_aa: ASSFIRETQY

j_call: TRBJ1-1
v_call: TRBV5-5
cdr3_aa: ASSFGGYTEAF

j_call: TRBJ2-3
v_call: TRBV6-6
cdr3_aa: ASSYLEGTDTQY

j_call: TRBJ2-5
v_call: TRBV3-1
cdr3_aa: ASSLGRGLWQETQY

j_call: TRBJ2-6
v_call: TRBV4-1
cdr3_aa: ASSQLWGAGANVLT

j_call: TRBJ2-1
v_call: TRBV7-9
cdr3_aa: ASSWGFNEQF

j_call: TRBJ2-3
v_call: TRBV5-1
cdr3_aa: ASRPGLIRTDTQY

j_call: TRBJ2-1
v_call: TRBV10-3
cdr3_aa: AIRDLNEQF

j_call: TRBJ2-7
v_call: TRBV5-1
cdr3_aa: ASSLFAVPLDEQY

j_call: TRBJ1-2
v_call: TRBV5-5
cdr3_aa: ASSETGTGSGYT

j_call: TRBJ2-3
v_call: TRBV12-3/TRBV12-4
cdr3_aa: ASSLEWLATTDTQY

j_call: TRBJ2-3
v_call: TRBV6-6
cdr3_aa: ASTPVGPDTQY

j_call: TRBJ2-3
v_call: TRBV7-2
cdr3_aa: ASRRLAGGHGTDTQY

j_call: TRBJ1-2
v_call: TRBV2
cdr3_aa: ASSSKLGINYGYT

j_call: TRBJ2-1
v_call: TRBV5-5
cdr3_aa: ASSLGASGMGEQF

j_call: TRBJ2-7
v_call: TRBV7-9
cdr3_aa: ASSPSGGRNEQY